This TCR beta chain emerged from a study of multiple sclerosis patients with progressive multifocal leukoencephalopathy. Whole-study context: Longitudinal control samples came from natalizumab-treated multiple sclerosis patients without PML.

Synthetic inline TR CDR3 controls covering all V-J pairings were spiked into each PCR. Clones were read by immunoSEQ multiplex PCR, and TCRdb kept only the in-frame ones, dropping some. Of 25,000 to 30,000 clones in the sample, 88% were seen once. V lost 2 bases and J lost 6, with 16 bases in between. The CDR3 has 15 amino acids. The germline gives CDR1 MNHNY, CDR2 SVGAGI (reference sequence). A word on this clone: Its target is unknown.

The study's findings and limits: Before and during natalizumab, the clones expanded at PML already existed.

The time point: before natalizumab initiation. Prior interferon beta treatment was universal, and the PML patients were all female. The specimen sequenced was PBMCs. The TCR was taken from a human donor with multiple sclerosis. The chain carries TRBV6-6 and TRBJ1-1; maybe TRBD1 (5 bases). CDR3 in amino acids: CASSYRPRQGAEAFF. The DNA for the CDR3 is TGTGCCAGCAGTTACCGACCGCGGCAGGGCGCTGAAGCTTTCTTT.